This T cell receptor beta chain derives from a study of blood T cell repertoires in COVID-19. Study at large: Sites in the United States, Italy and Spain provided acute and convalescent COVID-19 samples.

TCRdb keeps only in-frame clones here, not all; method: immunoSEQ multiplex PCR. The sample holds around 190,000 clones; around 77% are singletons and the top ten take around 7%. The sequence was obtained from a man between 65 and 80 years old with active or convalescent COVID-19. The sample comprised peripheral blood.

In DNA form, the CDR3 reads TGTGCCAGCAGCCGTTACAGCGGGAGTCACACCGGGGAGCTGTTTTTT. Translation gives CASSRYSGSHTGELFF. The rearrangement joins TRBV14 to TRBJ2-2, with 8 bases fitting TRBD2. Germline assignment: CDR1 SGHDN and CDR2 FVKESK. With V trimmed by 4 bases and J by 3 bases, 7 bases remained unmatched. The CDR3 extends over 16 amino acids.